A single count supports the clone carrying this TCR beta chain. Enrollees, about 18 to 90 years old, lived in approximately 25 US areas. Donors in Cohort 3 who had recovered were those with two negative PCRs, healthcare professional clearance, or resolution of their symptoms. These data come from a study of blood T cell repertoires in COVID-19. V was pared by 2 bases and J by 4 bases, with 8 bases between. The CDR3 runs 13 residues. The germline gives CDR1 SGHTA, CDR2 FQGTGA. The data were produced by immunoSEQ multiplex PCR, yet TCRdb's version contains in-frame clones alone and is incomplete. The sample comprises a few hundred thousand clones, roughly four fifths of which are singletons, and about 5% rests with the top ten.

The gene calls are TRBV7-3 and TRBJ2-5; D may be TRBD1 (6 bases). Sequenced input: PBMCs or T cells enriched from blood (not recorded which). This receptor was taken from a woman in her forties or fifties who had recovered from COVID-19. CDR3 sequence reads: CASSLGRGETQYF. The CDR3 coding sequence is TGTGCCAGCAGCTTAGGCAGGGGAGAGACCCAGTACTTC.